A single T cell receptor (beta chain) is shown here with its context. The V and J ends lost 5 bases and 3 bases respectively, with 11 bases between them. The CDR3 has 13 amino acids. The germline gives CDR1 SGHNT, CDR2 YENEEA. This entry comes from a study of blood T cell repertoires in COVID-19. Study as a whole: Nucleic acid was either cDNA or gDNA, and it came from T cells, B-cell-depleted T cells, or PBMCs.

Repertoires were generated with immunoSEQ multiplex PCR, while TCRdb's copy carries only in-frame clones and drops some. The data show tens of thousands of clones, about 86% seen once. V usage is TRBV11-3 and J usage is TRBJ2-7; D is possibly TRBD1 (6 bases). The sample taken for sequencing was peripheral blood. The sequence came from a man between 35 and 55 years old with acute or convalescent COVID-19. DNA for the CDR3: TGTGCCAGCAGCCAGGGACACCGCTACGAGCAGTACTTC. It encodes CASSQGHRYEQYF.